This is a list of T cell receptor beta chains from one sample in a study of T-cell reconstitution after alpha-beta-depleted transplantation in children. TCRdb fed the PCR reads into MiXCR, producing one record per CDR3 protein. Altogether 240,000 or so distinct CDR3 sequences are present, roughly 7.7% being singletons, with the ten largest covering roughly 5.8%. This sample comprised PBMCs, mostly from graft donor cells, obtained 180 days after TCRalphabeta/CD19-depleted stem cell transplant. The receptors here all came from a male patient aged 5 to 17 who had a stem cell transplant for acute lymphoblastic leukemia, so the T cells may come from the graft donor. CDR3s include the opening cysteine and the closing phenylalanine or tryptophan. Each record gives: V gene, J gene, clone size, D gene, CDR3 protein, CDR3 DNA. D genes are given only for firm matches. Clone size is not always given. Where it is, it says once, few, many or a class for expanded clones.

TRBV3-1	TRBJ2-7	few	-	CASSQEGTPSSYEQYF	TGTGCCAGCAGCCAAGAAGGGACACCGAGCTCCTACGAGCAGTACTTC
TRBV6-1	TRBJ1-6	many	-	CASGRGPDNSPLHF	TGTGCCAGCGGGAGGGGTCCGGATAATTCACCCCTCCACTTT
TRBV2	TRBJ2-3	few	-	CAIRAVDRRTDTQYF	TGTGCCATCCGGGCGGTAGACAGGCGCACAGATACGCAGTATTTT
TRBV9	TRBJ2-2	many	TRBD2	CASSVDGGRGTGELFF	TGTGCCAGCAGCGTAGATGGCGGGAGAGGCACCGGGGAGCTGTTTTTT
TRBV12-3/TRBV12-4	TRBJ2-7	many	-	CASNSRGSPSREQYF	TGTGCCAGCAATTCGAGGGGCTCTCCATCTCGCGAGCAGTACTTC
TRBV29-1	TRBJ2-5	many	-	CSVAGAGTFGTQYF	TGCAGCGTTGCCGGGGCAGGGACGTTCGGGACCCAGTACTTC
TRBV7-8	TRBJ2-5	many	-	CASSLAPAGGVETQYF	TGTGCCAGCAGCTTAGCGCCAGCGGGCGGGGTCGAGACCCAGTACTTC
TRBV7-8	TRBJ1-4	many	-	CASSVYRVRRATNEKLFF	TGTGCCAGCAGCGTTTACAGGGTTAGAAGGGCAACTAATGAAAAACTGTTTTTT
TRBV24-1	TRBJ2-3	many	-	CATSDPGQPEADTQYF	TGTGCCACCAGTGACCCCGGACAGCCCGAGGCGGATACGCAGTATTTT
TRBV4-3	TRBJ2-7	many	-	CASSQGSQHYEQYF	TGCGCCAGCAGCCAAGGAAGTCAGCACTACGAGCAGTACTTC
TRBV5-1	TRBJ2-3	many	TRBD1	CASRPGQGSTDTQYF	TGCGCCAGCAGACCCGGACAGGGGAGCACAGATACGCAGTATTTT
TRBV6-2/TRBV6-3	TRBJ1-1	many	TRBD1	CASSPGTGVPEAFF	TGTGCCAGCAGTCCCGGGACAGGAGTCCCTGAAGCTTTCTTT
TRBV24-1	TRBJ2-1	many	TRBD2	CATSETGLAGQGEQFF	TGTGCCACCAGTGAAACGGGACTAGCGGGACAAGGTGAGCAGTTCTTC
TRBV6-5	TRBJ2-7	many	-	CASSYSSGFGEQYF	TGTGCCAGCAGTTACTCGTCCGGGTTTGGGGAGCAGTACTTC
TRBV28	TRBJ2-7	many	-	CASSFPPGRPYEQYF	TGTGCCAGCAGTTTTCCCCCGGGCAGACCATACGAGCAGTACTTC
TRBV2	TRBJ1-5	many	-	CASSATTPVGGNQPQHF	TGTGCCAGCAGTGCAACCACTCCCGTTGGGGGCAATCAGCCCCAGCATTTT
TRBV6-1	TRBJ2-7	many	-	CASSAGSSYEQYF	TGTGCCAGCAGTGCCGGGAGTTCCTACGAGCAGTACTTC
TRBV10-3	TRBJ2-7	many	TRBD1	CAVGQAEYEQYF	TGTGCCGTCGGACAGGCGGAGTACGAGCAGTACTTC
TRBV7-2	TRBJ2-3	many	-	CASSFNRFTDTQYF	TGTGCCAGCAGCTTTAACAGGTTCACAGATACGCAGTATTTT
TRBV6-1	TRBJ2-3	many	TRBD1	CASSKPLTGGTDTQYF	TGTGCCAGCAGTAAACCCCTGACAGGGGGGACAGATACGCAGTATTTT
TRBV5-4	TRBJ2-1	-	-	CASSLRTNRIYNEQFF	TGTGCCAGCAGCTTAAGGACTAATCGGATCTACAATGAGCAGTTCTTC
TRBV7-2	TRBJ1-1	many	-	CASSSTGPITEAFF	TGTGCCAGCAGCTCGACCGGACCGATCACTGAAGCTTTCTTT
TRBV6-1	TRBJ1-6	-	TRBD1	CASRIDRVANSPLHF	TGTGCCAGCAGAATTGACAGGGTGGCGAATTCACCCCTCCACTTT
TRBV15	TRBJ1-6	many	TRBD1	CATSRGIQGENSPLHF	TGTGCCACCAGCAGAGGGATACAGGGGGAAAATTCACCCCTCCACTTT
TRBV5-1	TRBJ2-1	many	TRBD1	CASSLQGANGNEQFF	TGCGCCAGCAGCTTACAGGGGGCCAACGGCAATGAGCAGTTCTTC
TRBV29-1	TRBJ2-1	many	-	CSVARRGYYNEQFF	TGCAGCGTTGCAAGGCGGGGTTACTACAATGAGCAGTTCTTC
TRBV4-2	TRBJ2-4	many	-	CASSQDYRDLLAKNIQYF	TGTGCCAGCAGCCAAGATTACCGGGACCTCTTAGCCAAAAACATTCAGTACTTC
TRBV9	TRBJ2-5	many	-	CASSVGGYLKSETQYF	TGTGCCAGCAGCGTTGGGGGGTATTTAAAATCCGAGACCCAGTACTTC
TRBV10-3	TRBJ2-3	-	TRBD1	CAISLTYRGSDTQYF	TGTGCCATCAGTCTCACCTACAGGGGTTCCGATACGCAGTATTTT
TRBV29-1	TRBJ1-1	many	-	CSVLQTMNTEAFF	TGCAGCGTCCTACAAACCATGAACACTGAAGCTTTCTTT
TRBV6-1	TRBJ2-6	many	TRBD1	CASRDRVNSGANVLTF	TGTGCCAGCAGGGACAGGGTCAACTCTGGGGCCAACGTCCTGACTTTC
TRBV2	TRBJ2-2	many	-	CASTRRGETGELFF	TGTGCCAGCACTAGAAGGGGAGAAACCGGGGAGCTGTTTTTT
TRBV29-1	TRBJ2-5	many	-	CSTALETQYF	TGCAGCACCGCTTTGGAGACCCAGTACTTC
TRBV28	TRBJ2-2	many	-	CASSSTSWDTGELFF	TGTGCCAGCAGTAGTACTAGTTGGGACACCGGGGAGCTGTTTTTT
TRBV20-1	TRBJ2-7	many	-	CSALTEFSYEQYF	TGCAGTGCTTTGACAGAGTTCTCCTACGAGCAGTACTTC
TRBV29-1	TRBJ1-2	many	TRBD1	CSAGTGSNYGYTF	TGCAGCGCTGGGACAGGCAGCAACTATGGCTACACCTTC
TRBV7-8	TRBJ1-2	many	-	CASSPEGLGYGYTF	TGTGCCAGCAGCCCCGAGGGCTTGGGTTATGGCTACACCTTC
TRBV5-1	TRBJ2-1	many	TRBD1	CASSLTGQSYNEQFF	TGCGCCAGCAGCTTGACGGGACAGAGCTACAATGAGCAGTTCTTC
TRBV7-2	TRBJ1-5	many	TRBD1	CASSADRVGSNQPQHF	TGTGCCAGCAGCGCGGACAGGGTCGGGAGCAATCAGCCCCAGCATTTT
TRBV5-5	TRBJ2-2	many	TRBD2	CASRRAGTAGELFF	TGTGCCAGCAGGCGAGCGGGGACGGCCGGGGAGCTGTTTTTT
TRBV20-1	TRBJ2-1	many	-	CSARPGKSYNEQFF	TGCAGTGCTAGGCCCGGGAAGTCCTACAATGAGCAGTTCTTC
TRBV12-3/TRBV12-4	TRBJ1-2	many	TRBD1	CASSPGQGASTYGYTF	TGTGCCAGCAGCCCGGGACAGGGGGCCTCTACTTATGGCTACACCTTC
TRBV12-3/TRBV12-4	TRBJ1-5	many	-	CASSLGRVYSNQPQHF	TGTGCCAGCAGTTTAGGCCGGGTTTATAGCAATCAGCCCCAGCATTTT
TRBV10-3	TRBJ2-7	many	-	CAIRTDGSSYEQYF	TGTGCCATCAGGACCGACGGGAGCTCCTACGAGCAGTACTTC
TRBV6-1	TRBJ1-1	many	-	CASRRTDLTVITAEAFF	TGTGCCAGCAGACGGACAGACCTCACCGTGATTACTGCTGAAGCTTTCTTT
TRBV7-3	TRBJ2-5	many	TRBD2	CASSPTSVETQYF	TGTGCCAGCAGCCCTACTAGCGTTGAGACCCAGTACTTC
TRBV9	TRBJ2-1	many	-	CASSVVTGVIYNEQFF	TGTGCCAGCAGCGTAGTCACGGGAGTCATCTACAATGAGCAGTTCTTC
TRBV12-5	TRBJ1-1	many	TRBD1	CASVLDRGSTEAFF	TGTGCTAGTGTTCTCGACAGGGGGTCGACTGAAGCTTTCTTT
TRBV20-1	TRBJ1-1	many	-	CSADLTNTEAFF	TGCAGTGCGGACCTTACGAACACTGAAGCTTTCTTT
TRBV29-1	TRBJ2-7	many	TRBD2	CSVEGGTLTYEQYF	TGCAGCGTTGAGGGGGGGACTCTTACCTACGAGCAGTACTTC
TRBV20-1	TRBJ2-3	many	TRBD2	CSASSLREGHTDTQYF	TGCAGTGCTAGTAGTTTGCGGGAGGGCCACACAGATACGCAGTATTTT
TRBV11-2	TRBJ1-1	many	-	CASSLGHSNTEAFF	TGTGCCAGCAGCTTGGGACATTCGAACACTGAAGCTTTCTTT
TRBV27	TRBJ1-5	few	-	CASSLSDSFNQPQHF	TGTGCCAGCAGTTTATCCGACAGCTTCAATCAGCCCCAGCATTTT